The 21 T cell receptor beta chains in this list originate from one sample, sequenced in a study of T-cell reconstitution after alpha-beta-depleted transplantation in children. Unique molecular identifiers were built into the TCRbeta library. MiXCR, run by TCRdb on the PCR reads, gives a single entry per CDR3 protein. The data show a few hundred thousand distinct CDR3 sequences, around 17% seen once. The sample in question was PBMCs from the stem cell graft donor, obtained from the stem cell graft. Receptors were obtained from a human donor who donated a stem cell graft to a child with acute lymphoblastic leukemia.

This clonotype was detected a few times. The chain joins TRBV5-1 to TRBJ2-7; D is undetermined. Germline V gene data show CDR1 as SGHRS and CDR2 as YFSETQ. The CDR3 consists of 15 residues. V shed 0 bases and J shed 2 bases, with 12 bases lying between them. The CDR3 region is CASSLGSYITYEQYF. Written as DNA, the CDR3 is TGCGCCAGCAGCTTGGGGTCTTACATTACCTACGAGCAGTACTTC. Variable domain in full (rest from reference TRBV5-1 and TRBJ2-7): KAGVTQTPRYLIKTRGQQVTLSCSPISGHRSVSWYQQTPGQGLQFLFEYFSETQRNKGNFPGRFSGRQFSNSRSEMNVSTLELGDSALYLCASSLGSYITYEQYFGPGTRLTVT.

This clonotype has only a few counts. The rearrangement joins TRBV12-3 or TRBV12-4 to TRBJ2-1; 8 nucleotides line up with TRBD2. The CDR3 loop spans 15 amino acids. V gave up 6 bases and J gave up 6 bases; unmatched junction bases: 10. CDR3 coding DNA: TGTGCCAGCAGCATTCCAGCGGGAGTAATCAATGAGCAGTTCTTC. Amino acids: CASSIPAGVINEQFF.

This clonotype was counted a few times. The chain employs TRBV19 and TRBJ1-5, with a possible D match to TRBD1 (5 bases). The CDR3 is made up of 17 amino acids. CDR1 LNHDA and CDR2 SQIVND come from the germline V gene (reference sequence). The V end lost 9 bases, the J end lost 0 bases, and 21 bases lay between the germline ends. The CDR3: CASTQEHWDPSNQPQHF. The CDR3 nucleotides read TGTGCCAGCACACAGGAACACTGGGATCCTAGCAATCAGCCCCAGCATTTT.

There are a few counts of this clonotype. The chain's CDR3 is CATSDGWTNEQFF. DNA of the CDR3: TGTGCCACCAGTGATGGGTGGACAAATGAGCAGTTCTTC. This sequence joins TRBV24-1 and TRBJ2-1, with a tentative D call TRBD1 (5 bases). CDR3 length: 13 residues. The germline V gene encodes CDR1 KGHDR and CDR2 SFDVKD. V lost 3 bases, J lost 7 bases, and 9 bases lay in between.

The chain employs TRBV12-2 and TRBJ2-7; TRBD2 reflects the table's D call only, with no check against the DNA. TRBV12-2 is a documented pseudogene. This CDR3 has 23 amino acids. CDR3 sequence reads: CASRLEVNQIQSSGSLLSYEQYF. CDR3 bases: TGTGCAAGTCGCTTAGAGGTCAACCAGATTCAGTCTAGCGGGAGTCTCCTCTCCTACGAGCAGTACTTC.

The gene calls are TRBV10-3 and TRBJ1-5; D is unresolved. The CDR3 has 14 amino acids. The V and J ends lost 6 bases and 9 bases respectively, with 18 bases between them. Germline V gene lookup returns CDR1 ENHRY and CDR2 SYGVKD. The CDR3 coding sequence is TGTGCCATCAGACGACACCCCCTAGGTCCGCCCCAGCATTTT. Translation gives CAIRRHPLGPPQHF.

A few counts support this clonotype. The gene calls are TRBV4-1 and TRBJ1-5; 8 bases are a match to TRBD1. Trimming at V came to 3 bases and at J to 0 bases, leaving 10 bases not matched to a gene. The germline V gene has CDR1 MGHRA and CDR2 YSYEKL. This CDR3 spans 18 amino acids. Here the CDR3 reads CASSHRTGKFDSNQPQHF. DNA of the CDR3: TGCGCCAGCAGCCACAGGACAGGGAAGTTTGATAGCAATCAGCCCCAGCATTTT.

The V call is TRBV28, the J call TRBJ2-7; weak D call: TRBD1 (5 bases). V was clipped by 5 bases and J by 6 bases, with 17 bases between them. The CDR3 totals 14 residues. In germline, CDR1 is MDHEN, CDR2 SYDVKM. The CDR3 DNA sequence: TGTGCCAGCAGTGACAGCTACACCCTCCTCGAGCAGTACTTC. Translation: CASSDSYTLLEQYF. Full variable domain (outside the CDR3, taken from reference TRBV28 and TRBJ2-7): DVKVTQSSRYLVKRTGEKVFLECVQDMDHENMFWYRQDPGLGLRLIYFSYDVKMKEKGDIPEGYSVSREKKERFSLILESASTNQTSMYLCASSDSYTLLEQYFGPGTRLTVT.

V gene TRBV7-8 combines with J gene TRBJ2-1, with 7 bases fitting TRBD2. After removal of 5 bases from V and 3 bases from J, the junction contained 19 bases not matched to a gene. Germline V gene sequence: CDR1 SGHVS, CDR2 FQNEAQ. This CDR3 is built from 19 residues. The CDR3 is CASSQRFQRELKNYNEQFF. As DNA, the CDR3 is TGTGCCAGCAGCCAGAGGTTCCAGCGGGAATTAAAAAACTACAATGAGCAGTTCTTC.

This clonotype was seen a handful of times. The chain combines TRBV14 with TRBJ2-1; tentatively, D is TRBD2 (6 bases). The CDR3 covers 15 residues. Germline V CDR1 and CDR2: SGHDN, FVKESK. The V gene lost 4 bases and the J gene lost 2 bases, with 12 bases spanning the gap. The DNA of the CDR3 is TGTGCCAGCAGCCTCACGGGAGAGGCCTACAATGAGCAGTTCTTC. As protein: CASSLTGEAYNEQFF.

This sequence joins TRBV7-6 and TRBJ1-4; maybe TRBD1 (5 bases). Trimming removed 2 bases at V and 7 bases at J, with 20 bases between. Per germline, CDR1 SGHVS and CDR2 FNYEAQ. The CDR3 runs 17 residues. The CDR3 nucleotides read TGTGCCAGCAGCTTATTTTGGTATTCAGGGCTTGCTGAAAAACTGTTTTTT. Translating gives CASSLFWYSGLAEKLFF. Combining the CDR3 with reference TRBV7-6 and TRBJ1-4 gives the whole variable domain GAGVSQSPRYKVTKRGQDVALRCDPISGHVSLYWYRQALGQGPEFLTYFNYEAQQDKSGLPNDRFSAERPEGSISTLTIQRTEQRDSAMYRCASSLFWYSGLAEKLFFGSGTQLSVL.

The chain combines TRBV7-2 with TRBJ1-1; D is uncertain. The CDR3 sequence is 15 residues long. Per germline, CDR1 SGHTA and CDR2 FQGNSA. Trimming cost V 1 base and J 0 bases, with 9 bases left between them. The CDR3 is CASSLDGPVNTEAFF. CDR3 bases: TGTGCCAGCAGCTTAGATGGGCCGGTGAACACTGAAGCTTTCTTT.

This chain links TRBV9 with TRBJ2-5; possibly TRBD1 for D (6 bases). Germline V CDR1 and CDR2: SGDLS, YYNGEE. The CDR3 is 16 amino acids. The V end was cut by 3 bases, the J end by 5 bases, with 20 bases between. DNA for the CDR3: TGTGCCAGCAGCGCCACAGGGCTCCGGCCCCGGGAGACCCAGTACTTC. Its protein is CASSATGLRPRETQYF.

The rearrangement uses TRBV5-1 and TRBJ2-3, with TRBD2 identical over 7 bases. J was trimmed by 2 bases and V by 3 bases; bases with no gene match: 15. CDR1 is SGHRS, CDR2 YFSETQ, per germline. CDR3 size: 18 residues. The CDR3: CASSSNPSTSLFTDTQYF. CDR3 nucleotides: TGCGCCAGCAGCTCGAACCCCTCGACTAGCCTCTTCACAGATACGCAGTATTTT.

This clonotype has just a few counts. The chain recombines TRBV4-2 with TRBJ2-2; 12 nucleotides match TRBD2. Germline CDR1 LGHNA, CDR2 YNFKEQ. This CDR3 comprises 17 residues. V dropped 1 base and J dropped 5; count of bases not matched to a gene: 5. Written as DNA, the CDR3 is TGTGCCAGCAGCCAAGCTGGACTAGCGGGACAAACCGGGGAGCTGTTTTTT. Translation gives CASSQAGLAGQTGELFF.

The chain joins TRBV5-1 to TRBJ2-5, with 14 bases lining up with TRBD2. The length of the CDR3 is 19 residues. Germline loops: CDR1 SGHRS, CDR2 YFSETQ. Trimming removed 5 bases from V and 4 bases from J; junction bases left unmatched: 16. In nucleotides, the CDR3 is TGCGCCAGCAGACCGACAGGGGGACTAGCGGGAGAAGGGCGAGAGACCCAGTACTTC. This codes for CASRPTGGLAGEGRETQYF.

This clonotype has more than one count but fewer than ten. V is TRBV20-1 and J is TRBJ2-7; TRBD2 aligns across 7 bases. Germline loops: CDR1 DFQATT, CDR2 SNEGSKA (reference sequence). V shed 5 bases and J 2 bases; nucleotides not matched to a gene: 9. CDR3 length equals 14 residues. The CDR3 spells CSAPERETPYEQYF. The CDR3 nucleotides read TGCAGTGCTCCAGAGCGGGAAACCCCCTACGAGCAGTACTTC.

The J gene is TRBJ1-2, the V gene TRBV5-6; D is uncertain. Trimming removed 4 bases from V and 12 bases from J, with 22 bases in between. Germline V CDR1 and CDR2: SGHDT, YYEEEE. There are 14 residues in the CDR3. The CDR3 sequence is CASSERIAPPEDTF. DNA for the CDR3: TGTGCCAGCAGCGAAAGGATAGCACCGCCTGAGGACACCTTC.

The V gene is TRBV3-1, the J gene TRBJ1-4; TRBD1 agrees at 9 bases. Unmatched junction bases numbered 11, after V lost 1 base and J lost 8 bases. This CDR3 has 17 residues. Germline CDR1 LGHDT, CDR2 YNNKEL (reference sequence). CDR3 amino acids: CASSQGTGAISDEKLFF. The DNA of the CDR3 is TGTGCCAGCAGCCAAGGGACAGGGGCGATTTCCGACGAAAAACTGTTTTTT. The full variable domain, its missing parts supplied by reference TRBV3-1 and TRBJ1-4, is DTAVSQTPKYLVTQMGNDKSIKCEQNLGHDTMYWYKQDSKKFLKIMFSYNNKELIINETVPNRFSPKSPDKAHLNLHINSLELGDSAVYFCASSQGTGAISDEKLFFGSGTQLSVL.

The gene calls are TRBV12-3 or TRBV12-4 and TRBJ2-1; D unclear. Trimming took 6 bases from V and 7 from J, leaving 10 bases between them. The CDR3 runs to 12 residues. CDR3 nucleotide sequence: TGTGCCAGCAGCCCCGATAAAAATGAGCAGTTCTTC. Encoded protein: CASSPDKNEQFF.

The chain uses TRBV13 and TRBJ1-2; D call uncertain. Germline values: CDR1 PRHDT, CDR2 FYEKMQ (reference sequence). Trimming pared 5 bases from V and 2 bases from J, leaving 15 bases between. This CDR3 comprises 15 residues. The CDR3 bases are TGTGCCAGCAGCCTCACTAGACATTGGAACTATGGCTACACCTTC. It is translated as CASSLTRHWNYGYTF.